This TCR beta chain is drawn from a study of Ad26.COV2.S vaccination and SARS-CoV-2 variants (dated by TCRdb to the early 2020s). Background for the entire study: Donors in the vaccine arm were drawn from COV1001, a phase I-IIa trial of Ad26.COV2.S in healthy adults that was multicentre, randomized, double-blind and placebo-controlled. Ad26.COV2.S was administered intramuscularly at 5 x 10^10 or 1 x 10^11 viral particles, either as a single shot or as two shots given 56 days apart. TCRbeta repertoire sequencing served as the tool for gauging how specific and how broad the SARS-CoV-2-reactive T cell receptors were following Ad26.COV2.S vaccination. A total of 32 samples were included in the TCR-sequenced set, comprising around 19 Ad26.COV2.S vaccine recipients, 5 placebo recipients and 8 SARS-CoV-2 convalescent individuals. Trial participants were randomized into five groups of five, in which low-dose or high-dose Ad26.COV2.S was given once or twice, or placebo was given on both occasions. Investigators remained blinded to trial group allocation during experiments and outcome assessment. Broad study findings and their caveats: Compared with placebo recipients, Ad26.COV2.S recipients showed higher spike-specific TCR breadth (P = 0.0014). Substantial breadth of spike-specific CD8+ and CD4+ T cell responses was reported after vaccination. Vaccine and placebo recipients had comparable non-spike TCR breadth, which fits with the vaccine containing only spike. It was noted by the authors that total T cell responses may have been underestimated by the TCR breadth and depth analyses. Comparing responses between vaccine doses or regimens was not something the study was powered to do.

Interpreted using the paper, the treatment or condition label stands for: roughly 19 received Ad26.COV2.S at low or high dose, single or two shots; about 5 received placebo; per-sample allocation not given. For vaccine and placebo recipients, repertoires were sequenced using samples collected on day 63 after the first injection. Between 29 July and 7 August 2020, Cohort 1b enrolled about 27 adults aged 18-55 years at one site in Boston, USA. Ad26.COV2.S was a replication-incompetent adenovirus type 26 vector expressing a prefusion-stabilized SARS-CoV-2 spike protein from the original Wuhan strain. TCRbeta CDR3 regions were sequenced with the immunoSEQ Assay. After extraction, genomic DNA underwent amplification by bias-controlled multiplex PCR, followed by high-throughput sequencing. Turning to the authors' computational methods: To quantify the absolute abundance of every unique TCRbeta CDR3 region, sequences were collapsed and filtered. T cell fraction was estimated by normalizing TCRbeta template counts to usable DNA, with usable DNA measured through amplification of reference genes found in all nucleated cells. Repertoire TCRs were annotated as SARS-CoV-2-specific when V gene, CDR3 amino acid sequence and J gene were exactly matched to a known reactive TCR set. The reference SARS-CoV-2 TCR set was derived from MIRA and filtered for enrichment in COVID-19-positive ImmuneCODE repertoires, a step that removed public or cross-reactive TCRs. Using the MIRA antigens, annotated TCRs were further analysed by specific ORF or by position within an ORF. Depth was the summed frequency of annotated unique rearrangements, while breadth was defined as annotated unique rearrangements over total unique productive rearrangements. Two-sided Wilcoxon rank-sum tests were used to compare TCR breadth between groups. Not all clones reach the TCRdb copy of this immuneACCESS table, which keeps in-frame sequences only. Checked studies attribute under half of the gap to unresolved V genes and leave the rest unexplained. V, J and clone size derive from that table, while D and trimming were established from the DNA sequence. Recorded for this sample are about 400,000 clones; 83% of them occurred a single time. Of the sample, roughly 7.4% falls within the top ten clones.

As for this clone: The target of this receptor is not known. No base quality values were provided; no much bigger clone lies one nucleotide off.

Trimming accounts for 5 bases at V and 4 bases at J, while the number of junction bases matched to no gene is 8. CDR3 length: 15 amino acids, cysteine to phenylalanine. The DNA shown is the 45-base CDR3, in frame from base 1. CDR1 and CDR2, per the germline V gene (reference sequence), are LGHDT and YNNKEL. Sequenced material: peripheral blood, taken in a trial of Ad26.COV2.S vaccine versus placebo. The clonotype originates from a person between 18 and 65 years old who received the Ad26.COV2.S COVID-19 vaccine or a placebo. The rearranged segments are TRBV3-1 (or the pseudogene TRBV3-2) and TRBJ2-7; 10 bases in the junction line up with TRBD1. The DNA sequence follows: TGTGCCAGCAGCTTCTCCTGGACAGGGGGGTACGAGCAGTACTTC. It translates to CASSFSWTGGYEQYF.